This is a list of T cell receptor beta chains from one sample in a study of regulatory T cells in long-lasting Graves disease. One entry per CDR3 protein results from TCRdb running MiXCR on the multiplex PCR reads. The sample yields a few hundred thousand distinct CDR3 sequences, roughly a sixth seen once. Another study also made use of these data, one on T cells in Graves' hyperthyroidism and ophthalmopathy.

Sequencing was performed on peripheral blood mononuclear cells (PBMCs), taken at new diagnosis, from a patient treated with antithyroid drugs. The receptors originated from a man in his forties with Graves disease. The CDR3 runs from the conserved cysteine through the conserved F or W. Fields, in order: V gene, clone size, D gene, J gene, CDR3 protein, CDR3 DNA. The D gene is left open where the match is weak. A clone size is listed for some rows: how often the clone was seen (once, few, many), or a class if it is expanded.

TRBV28,many,TRBD1,TRBJ2-5,CASSLTGVMGTQYF,TGTGCCAGCAGTTTGACAGGGGTAATGGGGACCCAGTACTTC
TRBV6-1,few,.,TRBJ1-2,CASRRIDYGYTF,TGTGCCAGCAGAAGGATCGACTATGGCTACACCTTC
TRBV7-8,many,.,TRBJ1-6,CASSARAGTPSPLHF,TGTGCCAGCAGCGCTAGGGCAGGGACCCCTTCACCCCTCCACTTT
TRBV20-1,.,.,TRBJ2-5,CSAREMTGETQYF,TGCAGTGCTAGAGAGATGACCGGGGAGACCCAGTACTTC
TRBV2,many,.,TRBJ1-4,CARQGTNEKLFF,TGTGCCAGACAGGGCACTAATGAAAAACTGTTTTTT
TRBV7-9,.,.,TRBJ1-5,CASSLGRAGLQHF,TGTGCCAGCAGCTTAGGCCGGGCGGGACTGCAGCATTTT
TRBV5-4,few,.,TRBJ2-3,CASSLGPPGDTQYF,TGTGCCAGCAGCTTGGGGCCCCCGGGGGATACGCAGTATTTT
TRBV24-1,many,.,TRBJ2-5,CATSDSGHRTQYF,TGTGCCACCAGTGATTCGGGACACCGTACCCAGTACTTC
TRBV5-1,many,TRBD2,TRBJ2-1,CASRSVGGAYNEQFF,TGCGCCAGCAGAAGTGTCGGGGGGGCCTACAATGAGCAGTTCTTC
TRBV2,many,.,TRBJ1-3,CASIDRGFAGNTIYF,TGTGCCAGCATCGATAGGGGGTTCGCTGGAAACACCATATATTTT
TRBV6-5,.,.,TRBJ2-7,CASSYEGGPYEQYF,TGTGCCAGCAGTTACGAGGGGGGACCCTACGAGCAGTACTTC
TRBV12-3/TRBV12-4,many,TRBD1,TRBJ1-1,CASSHRGVNTEAFF,TGTGCCAGCAGCCACAGGGGGGTGAACACTGAAGCTTTCTTT
TRBV27,few,.,TRBJ1-1,CASRHRVNTEAFF,TGTGCCAGCAGACACCGGGTGAACACTGAAGCTTTCTTT
TRBV20-1,many,.,TRBJ2-1,CSARAAMGNSYNEQFF,TGCAGTGCTAGAGCCGCGATGGGAAACTCCTACAATGAGCAGTTCTTC
TRBV10-3,few,.,TRBJ2-5,CAISGETQYF,TGTGCCATCAGTGGGGAGACCCAGTACTTC
TRBV7-2,.,TRBD1,TRBJ1-3,CASRPRLTGFNTIYF,TGTGCCAGCAGACCGAGACTGACAGGGTTTAACACCATATATTTT
TRBV28,once,.,TRBJ2-4,CASSGGRTNIQYF,TGTGCCAGCAGTGGGGGCAGAACAAACATTCAGTACTTC
TRBV24-1,many,.,TRBJ2-1,CATNSGAYNEQFF,TGTGCCACCAATAGCGGCGCGTACAATGAGCAGTTCTTC
TRBV9,few,.,TRBJ2-5,CASTRFGGQETQYF,TGTGCCAGCACCCGCTTCGGGGGACAAGAGACCCAGTACTTC
TRBV5-1,many,TRBD1,TRBJ2-7,CASSFQGAPYEQYF,TGCGCCAGCAGCTTTCAGGGGGCCCCCTACGAGCAGTACTTC
TRBV5-1,few,TRBD1,TRBJ1-1,CASSPGQLGTEAFF,TGCGCCAGCAGCCCGGGACAGTTGGGGACTGAAGCTTTCTTT
TRBV6-1,many,.,TRBJ1-1,CASSQSGARTEAFF,TGTGCCAGCAGTCAGTCGGGGGCGCGAACTGAAGCTTTCTTT
TRBV5-1,few,TRBD1,TRBJ2-2,CASSANRGHNTGELFF,TGCGCCAGCAGCGCCAACAGGGGGCACAACACCGGGGAGCTGTTTTTT
TRBV20-1,.,TRBD1,TRBJ1-2,CSAREPTGAGYTF,TGCAGTGCTAGAGAACCGACAGGGGCCGGCTACACCTTC
TRBV6-2/TRBV6-3,many,.,TRBJ1-5,CASSYDPTGFNNQPQHF,TGTGCCAGCAGTTACGACCCAACAGGGTTCAACAATCAGCCCCAGCATTTT
TRBV5-1,many,.,TRBJ2-3,CASSLDRATDTQYF,TGCGCCAGCAGCTTAGACAGAGCCACAGATACGCAGTATTTT